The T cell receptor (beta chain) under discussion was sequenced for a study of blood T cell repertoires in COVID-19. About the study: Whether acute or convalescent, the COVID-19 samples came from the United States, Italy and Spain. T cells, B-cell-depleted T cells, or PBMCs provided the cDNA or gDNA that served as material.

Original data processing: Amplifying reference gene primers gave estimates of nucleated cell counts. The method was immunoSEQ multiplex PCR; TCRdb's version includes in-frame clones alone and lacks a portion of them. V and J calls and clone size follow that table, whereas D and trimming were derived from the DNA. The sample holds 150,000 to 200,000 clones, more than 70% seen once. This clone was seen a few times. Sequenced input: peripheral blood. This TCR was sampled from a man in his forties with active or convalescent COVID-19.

CDR3 sequence reads: CASRRGQTNTEAFF. In DNA, the CDR3 is TGTGCCAGCAGGCGAGGACAAACGAACACTGAAGCTTTCTTT. The genes are TRBV6-5 and TRBJ1-1; a possible D gene is TRBD1 (5 bases). With 6 bases removed from V and 1 base from J, the gap between germline ends came to 12 bases. CDR1 MNHEY and CDR2 SVGAGI come from the germline V gene. The CDR3 consists of 14 residues.